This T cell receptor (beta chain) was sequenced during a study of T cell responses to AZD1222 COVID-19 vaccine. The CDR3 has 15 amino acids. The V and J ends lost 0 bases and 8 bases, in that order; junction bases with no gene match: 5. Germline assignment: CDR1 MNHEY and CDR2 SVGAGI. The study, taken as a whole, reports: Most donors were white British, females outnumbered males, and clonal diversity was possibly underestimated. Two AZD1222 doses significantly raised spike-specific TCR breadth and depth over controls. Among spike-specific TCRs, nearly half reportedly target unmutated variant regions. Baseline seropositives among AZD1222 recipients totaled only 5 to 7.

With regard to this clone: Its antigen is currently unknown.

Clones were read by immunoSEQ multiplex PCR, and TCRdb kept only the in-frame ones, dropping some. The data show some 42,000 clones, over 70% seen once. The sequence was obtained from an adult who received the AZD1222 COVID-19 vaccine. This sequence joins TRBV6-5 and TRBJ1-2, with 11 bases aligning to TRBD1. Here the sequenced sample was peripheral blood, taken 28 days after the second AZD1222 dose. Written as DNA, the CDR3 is TGTGCCAGCAGTTACTCGTGGACAGGGGGCAAGGGCTACACCTTC. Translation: CASSYSWTGGKGYTF.